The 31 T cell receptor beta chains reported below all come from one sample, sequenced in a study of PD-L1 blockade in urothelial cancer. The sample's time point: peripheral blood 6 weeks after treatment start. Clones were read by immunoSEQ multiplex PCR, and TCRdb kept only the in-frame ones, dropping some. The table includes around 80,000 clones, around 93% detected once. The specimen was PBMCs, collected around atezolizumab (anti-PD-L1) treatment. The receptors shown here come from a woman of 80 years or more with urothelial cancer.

The CDR3 is CASSPPSGQETQYF. The CDR3 bases are TGTGCCAGCTCACCACCGAGCGGACAAGAGACCCAGTACTTC. The V call is TRBV18, the J call TRBJ2-5; maybe TRBD2 (5 bases). Germline-derived CDR1 and CDR2 are KGHSH and LQKENI. V was cut by 0 bases and J by 2 bases, with 7 bases left in between. There are 14 residues in the CDR3. Full variable domain (remainder filled in from reference TRBV18 and TRBJ2-5): NAGVMQNPRHLVRRRGQEARLRCSPMKGHSHVYWYRQLPEEGLKFMVYLQKENIIDESGMPKERFSAEFPKEGPSILRIQQVVRGDSAAYFCASSPPSGQETQYFGPGTRLLVL.

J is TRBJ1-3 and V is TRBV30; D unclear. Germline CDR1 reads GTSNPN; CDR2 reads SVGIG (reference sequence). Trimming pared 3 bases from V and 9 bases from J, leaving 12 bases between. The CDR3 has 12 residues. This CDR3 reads CAWSFAEGTIYF. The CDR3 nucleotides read TGTGCCTGGAGCTTTGCGGAGGGCACCATATATTTT.

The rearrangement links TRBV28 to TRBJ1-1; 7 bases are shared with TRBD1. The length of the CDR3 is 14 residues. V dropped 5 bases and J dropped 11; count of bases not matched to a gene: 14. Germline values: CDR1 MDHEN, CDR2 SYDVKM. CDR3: CASSADRDSETAFF. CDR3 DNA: TGTGCCAGCAGTGCAGACCGGGACAGTGAGACGGCTTTCTTT. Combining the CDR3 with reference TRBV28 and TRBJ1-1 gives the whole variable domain DVKVTQSSRYLVKRTGEKVFLECVQDMDHENMFWYRQDPGLGLRLIYFSYDVKMKEKGDIPEGYSVSREKKERFSLILESASTNQTSMYLCASSADRDSETAFFGQGTRLTVV.

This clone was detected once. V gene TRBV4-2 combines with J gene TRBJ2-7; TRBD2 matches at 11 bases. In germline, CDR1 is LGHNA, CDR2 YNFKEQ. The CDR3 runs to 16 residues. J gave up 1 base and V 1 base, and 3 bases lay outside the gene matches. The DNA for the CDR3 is TGTGCCAGCAGCCAAGCCGTAGCGGGAGGGTCCTACGAGCAGTACTTC. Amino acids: CASSQAVAGGSYEQYF.

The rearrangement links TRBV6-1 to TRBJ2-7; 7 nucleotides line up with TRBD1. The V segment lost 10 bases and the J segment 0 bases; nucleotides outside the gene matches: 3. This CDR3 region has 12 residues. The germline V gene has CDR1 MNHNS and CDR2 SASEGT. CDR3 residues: CATTGHSYEQYF. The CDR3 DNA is TGTGCCACGACAGGGCACTCCTACGAGCAGTACTTC.

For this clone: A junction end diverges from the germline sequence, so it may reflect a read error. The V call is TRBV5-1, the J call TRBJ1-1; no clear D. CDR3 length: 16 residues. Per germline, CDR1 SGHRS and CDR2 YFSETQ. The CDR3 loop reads CASRLGGEGGNTEAFF. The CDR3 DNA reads TGCGCCAGCAGGTTGGGAGGTGAGGGTGGAAACACTGAAGCTTTCTTT.

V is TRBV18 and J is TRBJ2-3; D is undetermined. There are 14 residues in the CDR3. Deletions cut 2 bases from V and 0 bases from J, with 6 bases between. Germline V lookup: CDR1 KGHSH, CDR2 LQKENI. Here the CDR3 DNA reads TGTGCCAGCTCACCAACCAGTAGCACAGATACGCAGTATTTT. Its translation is CASSPTSSTDTQYF. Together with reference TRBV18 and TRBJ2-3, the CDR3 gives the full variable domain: NAGVMQNPRHLVRRRGQEARLRCSPMKGHSHVYWYRQLPEEGLKFMVYLQKENIIDESGMPKERFSAEFPKEGPSILRIQQVVRGDSAAYFCASSPTSSTDTQYFGPGTRLTVL.

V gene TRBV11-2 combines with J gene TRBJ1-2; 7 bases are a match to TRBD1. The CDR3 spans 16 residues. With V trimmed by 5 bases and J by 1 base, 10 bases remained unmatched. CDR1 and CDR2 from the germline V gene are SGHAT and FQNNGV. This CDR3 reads CASSPRQGWDNYGYTF. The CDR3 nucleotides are TGTGCCAGCAGCCCCAGACAGGGTTGGGATAACTATGGCTACACCTTC.

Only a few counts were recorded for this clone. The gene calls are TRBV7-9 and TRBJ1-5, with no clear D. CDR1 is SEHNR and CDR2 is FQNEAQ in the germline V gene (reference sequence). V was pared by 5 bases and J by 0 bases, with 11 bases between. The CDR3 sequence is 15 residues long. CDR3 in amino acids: CASSPSGDSNQPQHF. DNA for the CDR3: TGTGCCAGCAGCCCCAGCGGCGATAGCAATCAGCCCCAGCATTTT.

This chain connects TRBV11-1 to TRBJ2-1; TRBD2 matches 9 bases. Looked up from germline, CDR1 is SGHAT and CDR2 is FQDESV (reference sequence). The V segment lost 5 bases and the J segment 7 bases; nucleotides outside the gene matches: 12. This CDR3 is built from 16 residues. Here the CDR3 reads CASSRPGLAGRNEQFF. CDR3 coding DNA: TGTGCCAGCAGCCGCCCGGGGCTAGCGGGAAGAAATGAGCAGTTCTTC.

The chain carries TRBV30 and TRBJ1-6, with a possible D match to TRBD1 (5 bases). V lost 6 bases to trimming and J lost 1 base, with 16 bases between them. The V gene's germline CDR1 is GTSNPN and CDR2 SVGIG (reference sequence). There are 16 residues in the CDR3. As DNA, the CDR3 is TGTGCCTGTACCCGGACAACCACATCCTATAATTCACCCCTCCACTTT. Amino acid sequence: CACTRTTTSYNSPLHF.

CDR3 bases: TGTGCCAGCACCTCAGACAGGCTTTACAATGAGCAGTTCTTC. Protein product: CASTSDRLYNEQFF. The J gene is TRBJ2-1, the V gene TRBV28, with a possible D match to TRBD1 (6 bases). Germline V gene sequence: CDR1 MDHEN, CDR2 SYDVKM. Trimming shortened V by 7 bases and J by 4 bases, and 14 bases separated the two germline ends. The CDR3 totals 14 residues.

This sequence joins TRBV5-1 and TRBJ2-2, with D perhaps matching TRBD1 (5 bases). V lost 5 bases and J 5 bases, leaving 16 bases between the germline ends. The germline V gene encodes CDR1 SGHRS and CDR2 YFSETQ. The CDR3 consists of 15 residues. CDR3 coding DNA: TGCGCCAGCAGAGGCGGACAAAAACAAACCGGGGAGCTGTTTTTT. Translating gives CASRGGQKQTGELFF.

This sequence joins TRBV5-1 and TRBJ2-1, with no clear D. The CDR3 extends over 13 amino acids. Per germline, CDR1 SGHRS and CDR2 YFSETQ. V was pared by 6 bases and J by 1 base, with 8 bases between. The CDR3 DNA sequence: TGCGCCAGCAATCCGGGTTCCTACAATGAGCAGTTCTTC. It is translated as CASNPGSYNEQFF.

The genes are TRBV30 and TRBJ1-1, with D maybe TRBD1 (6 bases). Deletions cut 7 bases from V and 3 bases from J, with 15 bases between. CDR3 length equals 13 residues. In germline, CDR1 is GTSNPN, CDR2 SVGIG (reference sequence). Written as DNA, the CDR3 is TGTGCCTACCGGAGGGGGGGGGACACTGAAGCTTTCTTT. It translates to CAYRRGGDTEAFF.

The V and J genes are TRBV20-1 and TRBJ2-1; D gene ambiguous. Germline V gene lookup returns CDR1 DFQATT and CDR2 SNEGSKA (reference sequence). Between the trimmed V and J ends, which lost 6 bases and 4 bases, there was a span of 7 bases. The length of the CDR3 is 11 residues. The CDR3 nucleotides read TGCAGTGCCGGCAGGTACAATGAGCAGTTCTTC. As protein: CSAGRYNEQFF.

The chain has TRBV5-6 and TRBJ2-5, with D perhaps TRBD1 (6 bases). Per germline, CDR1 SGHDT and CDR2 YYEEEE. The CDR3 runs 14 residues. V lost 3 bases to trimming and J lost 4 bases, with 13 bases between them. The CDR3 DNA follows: TGTGCCAGCAGCTCCTCAGGGGTAACAGAGACCCAGTACTTC. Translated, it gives CASSSSGVTETQYF.

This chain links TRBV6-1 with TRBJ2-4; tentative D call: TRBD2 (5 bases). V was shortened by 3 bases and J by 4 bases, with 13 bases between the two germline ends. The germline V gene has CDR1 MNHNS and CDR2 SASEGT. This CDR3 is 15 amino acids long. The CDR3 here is CASSDQREQKNIQYF. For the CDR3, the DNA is TGTGCCAGCAGTGATCAACGGGAACAAAAAAACATTCAGTACTTC.

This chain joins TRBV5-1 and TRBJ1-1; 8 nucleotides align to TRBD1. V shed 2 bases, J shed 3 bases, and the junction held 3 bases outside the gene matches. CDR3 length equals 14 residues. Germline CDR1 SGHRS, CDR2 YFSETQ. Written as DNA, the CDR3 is TGCGCCAGCAGCTTAGACAGGGGATACACTGAAGCTTTCTTT. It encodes CASSLDRGYTEAFF.

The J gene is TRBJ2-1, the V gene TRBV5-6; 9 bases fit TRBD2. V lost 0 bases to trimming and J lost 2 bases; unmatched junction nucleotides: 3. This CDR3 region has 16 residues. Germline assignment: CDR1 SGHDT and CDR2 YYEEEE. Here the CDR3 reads CASSLGGGRAYNEQFF. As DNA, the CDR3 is TGTGCCAGCAGCTTGGGTGGCGGGAGGGCCTACAATGAGCAGTTCTTC.

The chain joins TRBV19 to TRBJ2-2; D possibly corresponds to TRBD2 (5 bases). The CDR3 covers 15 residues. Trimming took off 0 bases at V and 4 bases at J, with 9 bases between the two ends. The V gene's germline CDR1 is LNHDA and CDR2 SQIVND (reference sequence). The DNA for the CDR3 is TGTGCCAGTAGTATAGAGGCAGGAGGCACCGGGGAGCTGTTTTTT. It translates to CASSIEAGGTGELFF.

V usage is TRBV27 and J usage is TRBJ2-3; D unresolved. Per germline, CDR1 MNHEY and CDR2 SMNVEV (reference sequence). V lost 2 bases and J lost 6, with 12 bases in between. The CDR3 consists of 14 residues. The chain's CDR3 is CASSLRWVSDTQYF. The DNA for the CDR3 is TGTGCCAGCAGTTTACGGTGGGTTAGCGATACGCAGTATTTT.

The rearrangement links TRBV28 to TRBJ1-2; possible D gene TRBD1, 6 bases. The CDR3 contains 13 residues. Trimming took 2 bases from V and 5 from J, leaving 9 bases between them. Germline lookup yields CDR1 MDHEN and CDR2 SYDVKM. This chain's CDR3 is CASSLTGPYGYTF. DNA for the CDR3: TGTGCCAGCAGTTTAACAGGGCCGTATGGCTACACCTTC.

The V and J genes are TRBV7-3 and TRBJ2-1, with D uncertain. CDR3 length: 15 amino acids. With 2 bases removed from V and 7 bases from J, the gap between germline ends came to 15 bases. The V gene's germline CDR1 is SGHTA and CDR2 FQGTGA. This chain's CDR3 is CASSLDLGTWNEQFF. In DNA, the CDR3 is TGTGCCAGCAGCTTAGACTTAGGAACATGGAATGAGCAGTTCTTC.

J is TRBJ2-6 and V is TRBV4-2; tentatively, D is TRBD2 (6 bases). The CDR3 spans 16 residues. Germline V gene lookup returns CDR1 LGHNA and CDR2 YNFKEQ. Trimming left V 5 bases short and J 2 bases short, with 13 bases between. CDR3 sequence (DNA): TGTGCCAGCAGCAGGGAAGGAGGGCCTGGGGCCAACGTCCTGACTTTC. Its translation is CASSREGGPGANVLTF.

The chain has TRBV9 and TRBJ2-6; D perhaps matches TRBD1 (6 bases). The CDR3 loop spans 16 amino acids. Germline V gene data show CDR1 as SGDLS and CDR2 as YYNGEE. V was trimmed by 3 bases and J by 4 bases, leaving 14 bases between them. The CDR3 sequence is CASSAPRGLGANVLTF. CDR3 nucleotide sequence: TGTGCCAGCAGCGCCCCGAGGGGGTTGGGGGCCAACGTCCTGACTTTC. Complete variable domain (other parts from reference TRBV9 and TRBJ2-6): DSGVTQTPKHLITATGQRVTLRCSPRSGDLSVYWYQQSLDQGLQFLIQYYNGEERAKGNILERFSAQQFPDLHSELNLSSLELGDSALYFCASSAPRGLGANVLTFGAGSRLTVL.

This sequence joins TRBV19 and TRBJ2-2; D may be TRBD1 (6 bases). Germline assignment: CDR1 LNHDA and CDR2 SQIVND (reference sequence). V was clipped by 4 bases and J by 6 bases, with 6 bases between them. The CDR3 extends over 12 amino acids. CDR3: CASSKGAGELFF. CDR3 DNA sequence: TGTGCCAGTAGTAAGGGGGCCGGGGAGCTGTTTTTT.

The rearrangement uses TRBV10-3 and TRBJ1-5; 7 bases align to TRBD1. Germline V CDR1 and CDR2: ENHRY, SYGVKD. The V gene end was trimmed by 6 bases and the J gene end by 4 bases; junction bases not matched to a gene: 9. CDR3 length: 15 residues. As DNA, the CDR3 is TGTGCCATCAGCACTGACAGGGCGAGTAATCAGCCCCAGCATTTT. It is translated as CAISTDRASNQPQHF.

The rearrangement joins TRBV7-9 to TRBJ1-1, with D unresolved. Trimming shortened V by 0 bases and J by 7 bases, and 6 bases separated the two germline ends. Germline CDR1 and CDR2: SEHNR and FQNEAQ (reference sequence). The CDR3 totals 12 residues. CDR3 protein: CASSLAAGEAFF. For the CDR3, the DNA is TGTGCCAGCAGCTTAGCGGCAGGTGAAGCTTTCTTT.

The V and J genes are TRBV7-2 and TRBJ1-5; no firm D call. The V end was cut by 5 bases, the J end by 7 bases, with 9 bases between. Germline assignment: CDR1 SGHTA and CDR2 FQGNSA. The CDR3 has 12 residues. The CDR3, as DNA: TGTGCCAGCAGCCCCCCGGGGCAGCCCCAGCATTTT. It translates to CASSPPGQPQHF. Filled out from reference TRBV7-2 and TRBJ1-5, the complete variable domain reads GAGVSQSPSNKVTEKGKDVELRCDPISGHTALYWYRQSLGQGLEFLIYFQGNSAPDKSGLPSDRFSAERTGGSVSTLTIQRTQQEDSAVYLCASSPPGQPQHFGDGTRLSIL.

Here the CDR3 DNA reads TGTGCCAGCAGTTTGCCTGGGACAGTCTACGAGCAGTACTTC. Residues: CASSLPGTVYEQYF. The chain uses TRBV28 and TRBJ2-7; 7 nucleotides line up with TRBD1. The J segment lost 3 bases and the V segment lost 3 bases, leaving 5 bases of the junction unmatched. Germline V gene data show CDR1 as MDHEN and CDR2 as SYDVKM. The CDR3 runs 14 residues.